The sequence of this TCR beta chain was determined in a study of shared clonotypes between healthy human individuals. Study-level findings and limits: Naive CD4 clonotype sharing across four donors was about 5%.

Regarding this clone: Its antigen is not known.

Repertoires were generated with immunoSEQ multiplex PCR, while TCRdb's copy carries only in-frame clones and drops some. The table includes 1.6 million or so clones, roughly 96% detected once. The TCR originated in a man aged 25 to 40 in good health. Sequencing used naive CD4+ T cells sorted from blood. As to subset: CD45RA+ positively selected.

The CDR3 reads CATSRAGGTLEAFF. For the CDR3, the DNA is TGTGCCACCAGCAGGGCTGGGGGTACACTTGAAGCTTTCTTT. The rearrangement uses TRBV15 and TRBJ1-1; perhaps TRBD1 as D (5 bases). V lost 3 bases, J lost 7 bases, and 15 bases lay in between. This CDR3 contains 14 residues. Germline values: CDR1 LNHNV, CDR2 YYDKDF (reference sequence).